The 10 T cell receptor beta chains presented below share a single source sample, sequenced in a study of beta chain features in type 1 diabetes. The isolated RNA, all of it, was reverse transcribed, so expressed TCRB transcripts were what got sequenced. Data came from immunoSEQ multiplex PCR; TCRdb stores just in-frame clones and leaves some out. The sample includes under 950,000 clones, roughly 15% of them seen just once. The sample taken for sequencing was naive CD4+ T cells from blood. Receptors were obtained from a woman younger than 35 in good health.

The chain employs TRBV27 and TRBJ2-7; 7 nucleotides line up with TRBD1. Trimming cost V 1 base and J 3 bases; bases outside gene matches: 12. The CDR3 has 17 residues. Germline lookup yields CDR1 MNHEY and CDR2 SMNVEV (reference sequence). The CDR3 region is CASSLYLSRQGRYEQYF. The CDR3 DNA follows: TGTGCCAGCAGTTTATATTTGAGCCGACAGGGCCGCTACGAGCAGTACTTC.

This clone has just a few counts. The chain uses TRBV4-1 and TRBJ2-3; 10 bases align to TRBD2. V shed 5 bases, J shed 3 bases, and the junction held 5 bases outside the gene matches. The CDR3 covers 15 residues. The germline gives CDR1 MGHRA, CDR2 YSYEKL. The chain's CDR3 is CASSSSGRATDTQYF. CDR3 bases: TGCGCCAGCAGCTCGAGCGGGAGGGCGACAGATACGCAGTATTTT.

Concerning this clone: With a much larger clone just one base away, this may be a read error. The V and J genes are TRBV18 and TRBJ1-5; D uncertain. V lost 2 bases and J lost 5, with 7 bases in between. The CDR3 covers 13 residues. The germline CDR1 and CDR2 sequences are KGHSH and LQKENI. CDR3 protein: CASSPGEHQPQHF. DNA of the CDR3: TGTGCCAGCTCACCAGGGGAGCATCAGCCCCAGCATTTT.

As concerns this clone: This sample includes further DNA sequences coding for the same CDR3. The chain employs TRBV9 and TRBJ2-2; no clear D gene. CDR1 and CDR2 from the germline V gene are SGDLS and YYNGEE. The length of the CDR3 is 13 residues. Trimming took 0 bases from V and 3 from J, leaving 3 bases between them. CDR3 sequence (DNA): TGTGCCAGCAGCGTAGACTACACCGGGGAGCTGTTTTTT. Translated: CASSVDYTGELFF.

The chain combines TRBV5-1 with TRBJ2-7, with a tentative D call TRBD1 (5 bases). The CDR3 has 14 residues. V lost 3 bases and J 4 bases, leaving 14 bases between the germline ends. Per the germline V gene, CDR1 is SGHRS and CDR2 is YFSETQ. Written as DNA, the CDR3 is TGCGCCAGCAGCTCCTTAGGGGTGGCATACGAGCAGTACTTC. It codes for CASSSLGVAYEQYF.

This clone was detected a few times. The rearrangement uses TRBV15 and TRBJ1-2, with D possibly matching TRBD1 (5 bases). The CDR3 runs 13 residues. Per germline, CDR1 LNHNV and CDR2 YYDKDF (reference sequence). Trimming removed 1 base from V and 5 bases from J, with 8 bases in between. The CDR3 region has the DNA TGTGCCACCAGCAGAGGACAGCCTTATGGCTACACCTTC. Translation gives CATSRGQPYGYTF.

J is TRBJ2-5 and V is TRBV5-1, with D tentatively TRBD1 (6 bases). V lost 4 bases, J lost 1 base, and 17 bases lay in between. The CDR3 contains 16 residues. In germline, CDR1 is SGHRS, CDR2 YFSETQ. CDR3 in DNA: TGCGCCAGCAGCACCGCGACAGGTACTGGCCAAGAGACCCAGTACTTC. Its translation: CASSTATGTGQETQYF.

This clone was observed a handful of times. The CDR3 DNA follows: TGTGCCAGCGGACCCCCTGGACAGCCCCAGCATTTT. Translating gives CASGPPGQPQHF. This rearrangement joins TRBV28 to TRBJ1-5; D is unclear. The CDR3 is 12 residues long. Per germline, CDR1 MDHEN and CDR2 SYDVKM. The germline V and J ends were trimmed by 8 bases and 7 bases, with 12 bases remaining between them. The variable domain in full, completed from reference TRBV28 and TRBJ1-5, reads DVKVTQSSRYLVKRTGEKVFLECVQDMDHENMFWYRQDPGLGLRLIYFSYDVKMKEKGDIPEGYSVSREKKERFSLILESASTNQTSMYLCASGPPGQPQHFGDGTRLSIL.

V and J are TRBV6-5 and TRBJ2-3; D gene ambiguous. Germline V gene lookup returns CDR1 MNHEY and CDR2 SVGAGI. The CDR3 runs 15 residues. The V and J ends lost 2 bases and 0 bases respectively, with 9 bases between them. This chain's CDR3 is CASSYRRASTDTQYF. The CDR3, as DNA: TGTGCCAGCAGTTACAGGAGAGCGAGCACAGATACGCAGTATTTT.

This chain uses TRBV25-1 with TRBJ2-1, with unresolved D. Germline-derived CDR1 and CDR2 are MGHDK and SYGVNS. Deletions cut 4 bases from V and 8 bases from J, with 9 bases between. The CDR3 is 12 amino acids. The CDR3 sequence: CASSVSYDEQFF. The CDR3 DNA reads TGTGCCAGCAGTGTGTCTTACGATGAGCAGTTCTTC.